This T cell receptor (beta chain) is from a study of Ad26.COV2.S vaccination and SARS-CoV-2 variants. Study-wide findings and caveats: Greater spike-specific TCR breadth was seen in vaccine recipients than in placebo recipients.

Stated treatment: around 19 received Ad26.COV2.S at low or high dose, single or two shots; about five received placebo; per-sample allocation not given. Samples analyzed were those drawn on day 63 after the first vaccine or placebo injection. Boston provided a donor who was an adult aged 18-55 years. An Ad26 vector was used to express Wuhan-strain SARS-CoV-2 spike as the vaccine. Concerning this clone itself: The antigen is not known.

V was pared by 5 bases and J by 4 bases, with 11 bases between. The CDR3 is made up of 13 amino acids. CDR1 is SGHTA and CDR2 is FQGTGA in the germline V gene. Repertoires were generated with immunoSEQ multiplex PCR, while TCRdb's copy carries only in-frame clones and drops some. The repertoire holds a few hundred thousand clones, with about 93% as singletons. The TCR originated in a person between 18 and 65 years old who received the Ad26.COV2.S COVID-19 vaccine or a placebo. The chain couples TRBV7-3 to TRBJ2-5; D might be TRBD2 (6 bases). Sequencing was performed on peripheral blood, taken in a trial of Ad26.COV2.S vaccine versus placebo. Here the CDR3 reads CASSALGGETQYF. CDR3 in DNA: TGTGCCAGCAGCGCTCTGGGGGGAGAGACCCAGTACTTC.